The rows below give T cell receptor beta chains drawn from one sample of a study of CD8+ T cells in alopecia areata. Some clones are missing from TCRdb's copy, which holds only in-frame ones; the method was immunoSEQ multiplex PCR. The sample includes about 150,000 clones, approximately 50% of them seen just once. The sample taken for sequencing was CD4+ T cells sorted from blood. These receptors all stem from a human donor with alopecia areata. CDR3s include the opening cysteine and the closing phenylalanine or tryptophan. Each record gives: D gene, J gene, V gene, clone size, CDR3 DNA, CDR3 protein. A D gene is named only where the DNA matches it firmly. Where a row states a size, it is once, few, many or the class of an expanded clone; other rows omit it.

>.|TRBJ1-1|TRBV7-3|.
TGTGCCAGCAGCTTGCCGGGGTTGGAAGCTTTCTTT
CASSLPGLEAFF
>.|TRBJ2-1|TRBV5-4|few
TGTGCCAGCAGCTCGGGGTCCGGGACTGAAAACAATGAGCAGTTCTTC
CASSSGSGTENNEQFF
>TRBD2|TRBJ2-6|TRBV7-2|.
TGTGCCAGCAGCAAACGGGGGGTCAGGGCTGGGGCCAACGTCCTGACTTTC
CASSKRGVRAGANVLTF
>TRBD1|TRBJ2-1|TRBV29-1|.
TGCAGCGTTAGGTACAGGGGAAGGGAACCTACCCATGAGCAGTTCTTC
CSVRYRGREPTHEQFF
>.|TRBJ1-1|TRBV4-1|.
TGCGCCAGCAGCCAAGACGGCAGCCCCGACACTGAAGCTTTCTTT
CASSQDGSPDTEAFF
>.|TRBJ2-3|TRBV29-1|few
TGCAGCGTTGAAGGACTAGTCCCAGATACGCAGTATTTT
CSVEGLVPDTQYF
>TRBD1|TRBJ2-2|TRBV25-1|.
TGTGCCAGCAGTGGGTTAGGGGGCGCCGACGGGGAGCTGTTTTTT
CASSGLGGADGELFF
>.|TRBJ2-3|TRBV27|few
TGTGCCAGCAGTTTTAGAGAGGCAGATACGCAGTATTTT
CASSFREADTQYF
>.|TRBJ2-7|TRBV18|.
TGTGCCAGCTCACCGGGGACCGCGGGTTTGGGAGAGCAGTACTTC
CASSPGTAGLGEQYF
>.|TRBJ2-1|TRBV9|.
TGTGCCAGCAGCGTAGCTACCTACAATGAGCAGTTCTTC
CASSVATYNEQFF
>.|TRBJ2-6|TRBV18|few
TGTGCCAGCTCTGATGTAGGCCCGACCTCTGGGGCCAACGTCCTGACTTTC
CASSDVGPTSGANVLTF
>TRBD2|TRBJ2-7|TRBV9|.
TGTGCCAGCAGCGTGGGGACTACTACGAAGCAGTACTTC
CASSVGTTTKQYF
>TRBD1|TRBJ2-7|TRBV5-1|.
TGCGCCAGCAGCTTGGAGGGGACAGGGACCTACGAGCAGTACTTC
CASSLEGTGTYEQYF
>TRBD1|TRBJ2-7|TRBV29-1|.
TGCAGCGTCCGATCGGGACAGGGGGCGACCGCCTACGAGCAGTACTTC
CSVRSGQGATAYEQYF
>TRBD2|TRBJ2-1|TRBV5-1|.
TGCGCCAGCAGCTTGGGGACTAGAGGCAATGAGCAGTTCTTC
CASSLGTRGNEQFF
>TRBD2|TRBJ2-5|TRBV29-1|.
TGCAGCGTTGACACTAGCGGGGCCCGGCGGGAGCAGTACTTC
CSVDTSGARREQYF
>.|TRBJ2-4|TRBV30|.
TGTGCCTGGAATCGCGGGCCGCGAAACATTCAGTACTTC
CAWNRGPRNIQYF
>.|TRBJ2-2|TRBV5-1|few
TGCGCCAGCAGCTTGTCCCCTCCTAGGGACGCCGGGGAGCTGTTTTTT
CASSLSPPRDAGELFF
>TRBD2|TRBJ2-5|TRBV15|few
TGTGCCACCAGCACCCAATGGGAGCGCGGGAGTAGAGAGACCCAGTACTTC
CATSTQWERGSRETQYF
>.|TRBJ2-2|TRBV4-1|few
TGCGCCAGCAGCCAAGCACCCGTCCCCGCGGCCGCGAACACCGGGGAGCTGTTTTTT
CASSQAPVPAAANTGELFF
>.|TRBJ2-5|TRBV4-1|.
TGCGCCAGCAGCCACTCCGGGACTGGAGAGACCCAGTACTTC
CASSHSGTGETQYF
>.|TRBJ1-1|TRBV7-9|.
TGTGCCAGCCGTGGACAGACGATCACTGAAGCTTTCTTT
CASRGQTITEAFF
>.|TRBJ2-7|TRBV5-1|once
TGCGCCAGCAGCTTGGGGCAGGGTGGCGAGCAGTACTTC
CASSLGQGGEQYF
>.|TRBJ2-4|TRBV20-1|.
TGCAGTGCTCTTCGCAGCATTCAGTACTTC
CSALRSIQYF
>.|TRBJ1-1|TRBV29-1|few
TGCAGCGCCTCTGAAGCTTTCTTT
CSASEAFF
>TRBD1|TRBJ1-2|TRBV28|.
TGTGCCAGCAAAACAGGGGGCCGTGGCTACACCTTC
CASKTGGRGYTF
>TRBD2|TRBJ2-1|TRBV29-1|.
TGCAGCGCCCCTGGTTGGCTAGCGGGAGGAAACAATGAGCAGTTCTTC
CSAPGWLAGGNNEQFF
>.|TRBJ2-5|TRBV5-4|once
TGTGCCAGCAGCTTGGGCGACCGTTCGACGGAGACCCAGTACTTC
CASSLGDRSTETQYF
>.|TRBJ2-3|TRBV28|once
TGTGCCACCAGGATGGGGAGCACAGATACGCAGTATTTT
CATRMGSTDTQYF
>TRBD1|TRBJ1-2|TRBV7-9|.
TGTGCCAGCAGCCAGCGGATCGTCGCGGACAGGGACTATGGCTACACCTTC
CASSQRIVADRDYGYTF
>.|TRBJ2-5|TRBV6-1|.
TGTGCCAGCACCGCCACGCTACAAGAGACCCAGTACTTC
CASTATLQETQYF
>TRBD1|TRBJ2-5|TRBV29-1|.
TGCAGCGTTGACCCCCGAGACAGGGATAAGACCCAGTACTTC
CSVDPRDRDKTQYF
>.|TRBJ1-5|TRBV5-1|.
TGCGCCAGCAGCTTGGACAGTAGTAGCAATCAGCCCCAGCATTTT
CASSLDSSSNQPQHF
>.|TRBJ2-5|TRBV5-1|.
TGCGCCAGCAGCTTCCTAGTGGGTACAACGTACCAAGAGACCCAGTACTTC
CASSFLVGTTYQETQYF
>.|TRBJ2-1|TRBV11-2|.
TGTGCCAGCAGCTTAATGAGCTCCTACAATGAGCAGTTCTTC
CASSLMSSYNEQFF
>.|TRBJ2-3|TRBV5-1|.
TGCGCCAGCAGCTTGGTTCCAGCGACAGATACGCAGTATTTT
CASSLVPATDTQYF
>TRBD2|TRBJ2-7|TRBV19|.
TGTGCCAGTACCCCGGGGCGACTAGCGGGAGGTGGTGAGCAGTACTTC
CASTPGRLAGGGEQYF
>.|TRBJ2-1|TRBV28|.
TGTGCCTGGGACGCTGCGGGTGAGCAGTTCTTC
CAWDAAGEQFF
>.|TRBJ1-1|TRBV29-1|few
TGCAGCGTTGCCCGGTTGAACACTGAAGCTTTCTTT
CSVARLNTEAFF
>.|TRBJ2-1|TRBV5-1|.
TGCGCCAGCAGCCACAGTTACCCGGGGAATGAGCAGTTCTTC
CASSHSYPGNEQFF
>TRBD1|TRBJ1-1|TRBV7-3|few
TGTGCCAGCAGGAGGGACAGAAACACTGAAGCTTTCTTT
CASRRDRNTEAFF
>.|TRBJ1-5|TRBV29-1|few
TGCAGCGTTGGACGGGATAGCAATCAGCCCCAGCATTTT
CSVGRDSNQPQHF
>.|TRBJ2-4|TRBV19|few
TGTGCCAGTAGTATCATCCCCAGCATTCAGTACTTC
CASSIIPSIQYF
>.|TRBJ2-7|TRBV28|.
TGTGCCAGCAGTTTGTTGACAGAGGGCTACGAGCAGTACTTC
CASSLLTEGYEQYF